A single sample gave rise to the 26 T cell receptor beta chains below, sequenced in a study of blood T cell repertoires in COVID-19. Method: immunoSEQ multiplex PCR; TCRdb's copy keeps in-frame clones and lacks some. The repertoire holds about 100,000 clones, with approximately 80% as singletons. The sequenced sample consisted of peripheral blood. These receptors were obtained from a man in his 60s with acute or convalescent COVID-19.

The chain combines TRBV9 with TRBJ1-3; D might be TRBD1 (6 bases). Germline assignment: CDR1 SGDLS and CDR2 YYNGEE. The V end lost 3 bases, the J end lost 3 bases, and 13 bases lay between the germline ends. The CDR3 runs to 15 residues. DNA for the CDR3: TGTGCCAGCAGCGGCGCAGGGGCCGTTGGAAACACCATATATTTT. It yields the protein CASSGAGAVGNTIYF.

This clone was counted once. The J gene is TRBJ2-1, the V gene TRBV7-8, with D maybe TRBD1 (6 bases). There are 15 residues in the CDR3. The V gene lost 5 bases and the J gene lost 3 bases, with 14 bases spanning the gap. Germline V gene sequence: CDR1 SGHVS, CDR2 FQNEAQ. The CDR3 spells CASSTLRDNYNEQFF. CDR3 in DNA: TGTGCCAGCAGCACCCTCCGGGACAACTACAATGAGCAGTTCTTC.

This clone was found once. The chain employs TRBV19 and TRBJ1-6, with D possibly TRBD1 on 5 matching bases. Germline lookup yields CDR1 LNHDA and CDR2 SQIVND (reference sequence). The length of the CDR3 is 15 residues. V lost 2 bases, J lost 4 bases, and 9 bases lay in between. The DNA for the CDR3 is TGTGCCAGTAGTATACTGGACAAATATAATTCACCCCTCCACTTT. Translation: CASSILDKYNSPLHF.

This chain connects TRBV19 to TRBJ2-5, with a tentative D call TRBD2 (7 bases). The germline V and J ends were trimmed by 5 bases and 4 bases, with 23 bases remaining between them. The CDR3 has 17 amino acids. Germline V CDR1 and CDR2: LNHDA, SQIVND (reference sequence). The CDR3 sequence: CASSPGGFGQPRETQYF. The CDR3 bases are TGTGCCAGTAGTCCCGGGGGGTTCGGACAGCCCCGAGAGACCCAGTACTTC. The entire variable domain, with the rest obtained from reference TRBV19 and TRBJ2-5, is as follows: DGGITQSPKYLFRKEGQNVTLSCEQNLNHDAMYWYRQDPGQGLRLIYYSQIVNDFQKGDIAEGYSVSREKKESFPLTVTSAQKNPTAFYLCASSPGGFGQPRETQYFGPGTRLLVL.

The rearrangement links TRBV27 to TRBJ1-4; D is ambiguous. V lost 5 bases and J lost 3, with 13 bases in between. Per the germline V gene, CDR1 is MNHEY and CDR2 is SMNVEV (reference sequence). CDR3 length: 15 amino acids. The CDR3 DNA reads as TGTGCCAGCAGTCCAAATCCGGTAGCTAATGAAAAACTGTTTTTT. The encoded protein is CASSPNPVANEKLFF.

This clone was picked up one time. This chain uses TRBV9 with TRBJ1-1; the D gene is possibly TRBD1 (5 bases). CDR1 and CDR2 (germline): SGDLS, YYNGEE. The CDR3 contains 14 residues. V shed 2 bases and J shed 8 bases, with 16 bases lying between them. The CDR3 nucleotides read TGTGCCAGCAGCGTCACTGAAGGGGTGGGGGAAGCTTTCTTT. This translates into CASSVTEGVGEAFF.

This clone was seen only a few times. CDR3 sequence (DNA): TGTGCCAGCAGCCGCGAGGGAGGGCCTTCCTACGAGCAGTACTTC. Translation: CASSREGGPSYEQYF. The chain has TRBV3-1 (or the pseudogene TRBV3-2) and TRBJ2-7; 7 nucleotides match TRBD2. CDR3 size: 15 residues. Germline CDR1 is LGHDT and CDR2 is YNNKEL (reference sequence). J was trimmed by 1 base and V by 4 bases; bases with no gene match: 7.

The genes are TRBV6-5 and TRBJ2-3; D unclear. Germline CDR1 reads MNHEY; CDR2 reads SVGAGI. CDR3 length equals 13 residues. V lost 7 bases and J 0 bases, leaving 8 bases between the germline ends. This chain's CDR3 is CASTVESTDTQYF. The CDR3, as DNA: TGTGCCAGCACCGTAGAAAGCACAGATACGCAGTATTTT.

Note on this clone: Other DNA sequences within the sample encode an identical CDR3. The chain employs TRBV2 and TRBJ2-5, with D perhaps matching TRBD1 (6 bases). Trimming pared 3 bases from V and 5 bases from J, leaving 13 bases between. The germline CDR1 and CDR2 sequences are SNHLY and FYNNEI. The CDR3 has 14 residues. The CDR3 reads CASSEVTGRETQYF. CDR3 nucleotide sequence: TGTGCCAGCAGTGAGGTGACAGGCCGGGAGACCCAGTACTTC.

This clone has only one observation. The rearrangement joins TRBV25-1 to TRBJ2-7, with D tentatively TRBD1 (6 bases). Germline V lookup: CDR1 MGHDK, CDR2 SYGVNS. The CDR3 has 15 residues. Trimming stripped 2 bases from V and 4 bases from J, with 15 bases between. The DNA for the CDR3 is TGTGCCAGCAGTGAAGCCCGACAGGCGAAATACGAGCAGTACTTC. Translation gives CASSEARQAKYEQYF.

The J gene is TRBJ1-2, the V gene TRBV3-1 (or the pseudogene TRBV3-2); tentatively, D is TRBD1 (6 bases). CDR1 is LGHDT and CDR2 is YNNKEL in the germline V gene (reference sequence). V lost 1 base and J 4 bases, leaving 19 bases between the germline ends. The CDR3 extends over 17 amino acids. The CDR3, as DNA: TGTGCCAGCAGCCAAGGGGTTACAGGGTTGAGCCCCTATGGCTACACCTTC. Protein: CASSQGVTGLSPYGYTF.

This chain joins TRBV19 and TRBJ2-6, with no clear D. Trimming stripped 3 bases from V and 0 bases from J, with 9 bases between. This CDR3 has 16 residues. Germline CDR1 reads LNHDA; CDR2 reads SQIVND (reference sequence). CDR3 amino acids: CASSIESVSGANVLTF. The DNA for the CDR3 is TGTGCCAGTAGTATTGAAAGCGTCTCTGGGGCCAACGTCCTGACTTTC.

The genes are TRBV7-3 and TRBJ2-1; D might be TRBD1 (5 bases). CDR3 size: 15 residues. The V gene's germline CDR1 is SGHTA and CDR2 FQGTGA. V was shortened by 2 bases and J by 1 base, with 9 bases between the two germline ends. CDR3 loop: CASSLAQGSYNEQFF. CDR3 DNA sequence: TGTGCCAGCAGCTTAGCCCAGGGTTCCTACAATGAGCAGTTCTTC.

Concerning this clone itself: A junction boundary mismatches the germline segment, possibly from a read error. The V gene is TRBV7-2, the J gene TRBJ2-2; TRBD2 agrees at 7 bases. This CDR3 is built from 16 residues. CDR1 and CDR2 from the germline V gene are SGHTA and FQGNSA. The CDR3 DNA is TGTGCCAGCAGCCTAGCAGCGGGATTGAACACCGGGGAGCTGTTTTTT. Translation: CASSLAAGLNTGELFF. Supplemented by reference TRBV7-2 and TRBJ2-2, the full variable domain reads GAGVSQSPSNKVTEKGKDVELRCDPISGHTALYWYRQSLGQGLEFLIYFQGNSAPDKSGLPSDRFSAERTGGSVSTLTIQRTQQEDSAVYLCASSLAAGLNTGELFFGEGSRLTVL.

This chain joins TRBV6-6 and TRBJ2-4; 8 positions match TRBD1. This CDR3 region has 16 residues. CDR1 is MNHNY, CDR2 SVGAGI, per germline (reference sequence). The junction had 10 bases not matched to a gene; V was cut back by 2 bases and J by 7 bases. In nucleotides, the CDR3 is TGTGCCAGCAGTTACCAGGGACAGGCCGGTCGGAACATTCAGTACTTC. It is translated as CASSYQGQAGRNIQYF.

J is TRBJ1-1 and V is TRBV7-9, with D possibly being TRBD1 (5 bases). CDR1 SEHNR and CDR2 FQNEAQ come from the germline V gene (reference sequence). The V gene lost 2 bases and the J gene lost 0 bases, with 10 bases spanning the gap. The CDR3 runs 15 residues. The CDR3 DNA sequence: TGTGCCAGCAGCTTAACGGGGGGAATGAACACTGAAGCTTTCTTT. It is translated as CASSLTGGMNTEAFF. Based on the CDR3 plus reference TRBV7-9 and TRBJ1-1, the full variable domain is DTGVSQNPRHKITKRGQNVTFRCDPISEHNRLYWYRQTLGQGPEFLTYFQNEAQLEKSRLLSDRFSAERPKGSFSTLEIQRTEQGDSAMYLCASSLTGGMNTEAFFGQGTRLTVV.

The chain recombines TRBV9 with TRBJ2-3; 7 bases match TRBD2. The germline CDR1 and CDR2 sequences are SGDLS and YYNGEE. The V gene end was trimmed by 0 bases and the J gene end by 5 bases; junction bases not matched to a gene: 6. The CDR3 length is 15 residues. This chain's CDR3 is CASSVGSSGLDTQYF. CDR3 nucleotides: TGTGCCAGCAGCGTAGGAAGTAGCGGGTTAGATACGCAGTATTTT.

V is TRBV21-1 and J is TRBJ2-6; the table's D call, TRBD1, was not checked against the DNA. TRBV21-1 is a pseudogene locus. The CDR3 runs 19 residues. The CDR3 bases are TGTGCCAGCAGCAAAGAGCAGGGACAGGGACTGGCTGGGGCCAACGTCCTGACTTTC. The encoded protein is CASSKEQGQGLAGANVLTF.

In its sample, this clone was seen a few times. CDR3 loop: CASSLTNRGNAGELFF. The CDR3 bases are TGTGCCAGCAGCTTAACCAACAGGGGTAATGCCGGGGAGCTGTTTTTT. The chain employs TRBV7-3 and TRBJ2-2; 7 bases are a match to TRBD1. The CDR3 loop spans 16 amino acids. Per germline, CDR1 SGHTA and CDR2 FQGTGA. The V segment lost 0 bases and the J segment 6 bases; nucleotides outside the gene matches: 7.

The rearrangement uses TRBV3-1 (or the pseudogene TRBV3-2) and TRBJ1-5, with D perhaps TRBD1 (6 bases). The CDR3 runs to 15 residues. Germline CDR1 reads LGHDT; CDR2 reads YNNKEL (reference sequence). Trimming cost V 1 base and J 0 bases, with 7 bases left between them. The DNA for the CDR3 is TGTGCCAGCAGCCAAGGGACAGTTAGCAATCAGCCCCAGCATTTT. It encodes CASSQGTVSNQPQHF.

The chain combines TRBV3-1 (or the pseudogene TRBV3-2) with TRBJ1-2; no firm D call. This CDR3 has 15 residues. Germline CDR1 LGHDT, CDR2 YNNKEL (reference sequence). V was shortened by 1 base and J by 4 bases, with 13 bases between the two germline ends. The CDR3 DNA follows: TGTGCCAGCAGCCAAGCCGTTAAATCCGGCTATGGCTACACCTTC. Translated, it gives CASSQAVKSGYGYTF.

The chain uses TRBV7-8 and TRBJ2-7, with D possibly matching TRBD1 (7 bases). The CDR3 has 14 amino acids. Germline CDR1 reads SGHVS; CDR2 reads FQNEAQ. The V end was cut by 5 bases, the J end by 4 bases, with 15 bases between. The CDR3 loop is CASSIQTGRYEQYF. CDR3 nucleotides: TGTGCCAGCAGCATTCAGACAGGGAGGTACGAGCAGTACTTC.

The genes are TRBV10-3 and TRBJ2-1, with D possibly TRBD2 on 5 matching bases. The V end lost 3 bases, the J end lost 6 bases, and 12 bases lay between the germline ends. The CDR3 totals 14 residues. CDR1 and CDR2 (germline): ENHRY, SYGVKD. The DNA of the CDR3 is TGTGCCATCAGTGATGGGAGCACCTCCAATGAGCAGTTCTTC. It yields the protein CAISDGSTSNEQFF.

This sequence joins TRBV18 and TRBJ2-1, with no clear D. V was trimmed by 5 bases and J by 1 base, leaving 9 bases between them. CDR3 length: 14 amino acids. The germline V gene encodes CDR1 KGHSH and CDR2 LQKENI. CDR3 loop: CASSETLSYNEQFF. The CDR3 DNA is TGTGCCAGCTCAGAAACTTTGTCCTACAATGAGCAGTTCTTC. Looking up the rest from reference TRBV18 and TRBJ2-1 gives the full variable domain: NAGVMQNPRHLVRRRGQEARLRCSPMKGHSHVYWYRQLPEEGLKFMVYLQKENIIDESGMPKERFSAEFPKEGPSILRIQQVVRGDSAAYFCASSETLSYNEQFFGPGTRLTVL.

The CDR3 sequence is CASSTTLAGANTGELFF. In nucleotides, the CDR3 is TGTGCCAGCAGCACCACTCTAGCGGGAGCGAACACCGGGGAGCTGTTTTTT. The V and J genes are TRBV9 and TRBJ2-2; 10 nucleotides match TRBD2. The CDR3 totals 17 residues. The V gene's germline CDR1 is SGDLS and CDR2 YYNGEE. V lost 4 bases, J lost 0 bases, and 6 bases stayed unmatched.

The chain links TRBV28 to TRBJ1-5; D unresolved. The CDR3 extends over 14 amino acids. The V gene's germline CDR1 is MDHEN and CDR2 SYDVKM. The V end was cut by 6 bases, the J end by 0 bases, with 9 bases between. The CDR3 here is CASRPDYSNQPQHF. The CDR3 DNA reads as TGTGCCAGCAGACCAGATTATAGCAATCAGCCCCAGCATTTT.